This TCR beta chain appears in the sequencing data of a study of blood T cell repertoires in COVID-19 (dated by TCRdb to about 2020). Looking at the study overall: Samples from collaborators originated in the United States, Italy and Spain and spanned both the acute and convalescent phases of COVID-19. The material from the prospective study consisted of cDNA or gDNA derived from T cells, B-cell-depleted T cells, or PBMCs. Subjects who had been exposed to COVID-19, were actively infected with it, or had recovered from it provided the deeply sampled blood TCRbeta repertoires that made up the dataset. The repertoires were released in a freely available public database meant as a resource for research on the immune response to SARS-CoV-2. Samples were obtained from the ongoing ImmuneRACE study (first 160 participants) and from over a thousand subjects provided by 6 global collaborators. A de-identified subject ID, COVID-19 status, age in years and sex were almost always included in the sample metadata. Where HLA class I and class II types were available, the types were taken from metadata supplied by the sample provider, not from assay-based typing.

Relative to germline, V is 1 base shorter and J is 3 bases shorter, with 16 bases between their ends. Sequences SGHDT (CDR1) and YYEEEE (CDR2) are obtained from the germline V gene. The CDR3 holds 17 amino acids from the cysteine to the phenylalanine. The sequence is cut down to CDR3 DNA, 51 bases in frame from base 1. TCRbeta CDR3 regions were amplified from genomic DNA by means of the immunoSEQ Assay, a bias-controlled multiplex PCR. For the original study's pipeline: Within the assay, amplification of reference gene primers was used to estimate how many nucleated cells each sample contained. Sequence reads were collapsed and filtered to measure the absolute abundance of every unique TCRbeta CDR3 rearrangement. For each sample, productive Simpson clonality was calculated as the square root of Simpson's diversity index over productive rearrangements. Not all clones reach the TCRdb copy of this immuneACCESS table, which keeps in-frame sequences only. Checked studies attribute under half of the gap to unresolved V genes and leave the rest unexplained. V and J calls and clone size are copied from that table; D and trimming were computed from the DNA. A total of more than 300,000 clones appear in this sample, 92% of them only once. The top ten clonotypes cover about a fifth of the sample.

General conclusions and limits of the study: The amount of clinical and demographic metadata varied by source and participant and was provided uncurated.

Participants in the prospective study were aged about 18 to 100 years, lived in 20 to 30 United States geographic areas, and enrolled through a virtual design. In the prospective study, cohorts were assigned on the basis of participant-reported clinical history obtained from a screening survey and a study questionnaire. Recovered participants in ImmuneRACE Cohort 3 were defined by two consecutive negative NP/OP PCR tests, clearance by a healthcare professional, or resolution of symptoms. Mobile phlebotomists in the prospective study collected whole blood, serum and a nasopharyngeal or oropharyngeal swab from every participant. Additional blood draws and questionnaires over an approximately two-month period could optionally be provided by prospective study participants. Before DNA extraction, blood samples from the prospective study were shipped at room temperature or frozen. As regards this clone: The antigen it binds to is not known. Base qualities are not provided; no much larger clone lies one nucleotide away.

The source material was PBMCs or T cells enriched from blood (not recorded which). The rearrangement joined TRBV5-6 to TRBJ1-4; the D gene is perhaps TRBD1, on 5 matching bases. This clonotype was sampled from a woman in her twenties or thirties who had recovered from COVID-19. The CDR3 region: CASSLMGAAGPNEKLFF. The nucleotides are TGTGCCAGCAGCTTGATGGGTGCGGCAGGGCCTAATGAAAAACTGTTTTTT.